The 13 T cell receptor beta chains presented below share a single source sample, sequenced in a study of neoadjuvant anti-PD-1 for oral cavity cancer. Time point specified: after neoadjuvant nivolumab, at surgical resection. Sequencing was performed with immunoSEQ multiplex PCR; in TCRdb, only in-frame clones are kept and a portion is missing. The profile shows over 14,000 clones, roughly 70% of them singletons. Sequenced here: PBMCs, sampled after nivolumab (anti-PD-1) treatment. Receptor source: a person between 35 and 79 years old with oral cavity squamous cell carcinoma.

This clone was detected a few times. The chain employs TRBV23-1 and TRBJ2-2, with D tentatively TRBD1 or TRBD2 (6 bases each). TRBV23-1 is an open reading frame whose function is uncertain. The CDR3 loop spans 13 amino acids. V lost 4 bases and J lost 6, with 9 bases in between. The CDR3 sequence: CASSRRGAGELFF. DNA of the CDR3: TGCGCCAGCAGTCGGAGGGGGGCCGGGGAGCTGTTTTTT.

This clone was found once. The chain links TRBV27 to TRBJ2-7; D might be TRBD2 (6 bases). The CDR3 spans 14 residues. Germline V gene sequence: CDR1 MNHEY, CDR2 SMNVEV (reference sequence). Trimming stripped 6 bases from V and 4 bases from J, with 16 bases between. In DNA form, the CDR3 reads TGTGCCAGCAGCGAAACCGGGACTCCATACGAGCAGTACTTC. Translation: CASSETGTPYEQYF.

The CDR3 loop reads CASRDRADYGYTF. The CDR3 bases are TGTGCCAGCAGGGACAGGGCCGACTATGGCTACACCTTC. The rearrangement joins TRBV28 to TRBJ1-2, with TRBD1 matching 8 bases. J was trimmed by 3 bases and V by 6 bases; bases with no gene match: 3. There are 13 residues in the CDR3. Germline CDR1 MDHEN, CDR2 SYDVKM.

The sample holds a few counts of this clone. The genes are TRBV19 and TRBJ2-1; TRBD2 matches 10 bases. The CDR3 has 15 residues. With V trimmed by 7 bases and J by 7 bases, 10 bases remained unmatched. CDR1 and CDR2 (germline): LNHDA, SQIVND (reference sequence). The CDR3 DNA reads as TGTGCCAGTACGGGAGCAGCGGGAGGGAAAAATGAGCAGTTCTTC. Protein: CASTGAAGGKNEQFF.

This clone was seen more than once but under ten times. The gene calls are TRBV18 and TRBJ1-2, with 12 bases lining up with TRBD1. The junction had 9 bases not matched to a gene; V was cut back by 3 bases and J by 4 bases. The V gene's germline CDR1 is KGHSH and CDR2 LQKENI. This CDR3 is built from 17 residues. The CDR3 DNA reads as TGTGCCAGCTCACCTCTCAACCCGGGACAGGGGGCCTATGGCTACACCTTC. It is translated as CASSPLNPGQGAYGYTF. Looking up the rest from reference TRBV18 and TRBJ1-2 gives the full variable domain: NAGVMQNPRHLVRRRGQEARLRCSPMKGHSHVYWYRQLPEEGLKFMVYLQKENIIDESGMPKERFSAEFPKEGPSILRIQQVVRGDSAAYFCASSPLNPGQGAYGYTFGSGTRLTVV.

The rearrangement links TRBV9 to TRBJ2-1, with TRBD2 matching over 7 bases. The junction had 5 bases not matched to a gene; V was cut back by 0 bases and J by 8 bases. The germline V gene encodes CDR1 SGDLS and CDR2 YYNGEE. The length of the CDR3 is 14 residues. This CDR3 is CASSVEGLDYEQFF. Here the CDR3 DNA reads TGTGCCAGCAGCGTAGAAGGACTAGACTATGAGCAGTTCTTC. The full variable domain, completed using reference TRBV9 and TRBJ2-1, is DSGVTQTPKHLITATGQRVTLRCSPRSGDLSVYWYQQSLDQGLQFLIQYYNGEERAKGNILERFSAQQFPDLHSELNLSSLELGDSALYFCASSVEGLDYEQFFGPGTRLTVL.

This sequence joins TRBV25-1 and TRBJ2-3; TRBD2 matches 12 bases. Unmatched junction bases numbered 4, after V lost 0 bases and J lost 0 bases. The CDR3 extends over 18 amino acids. Germline CDR1 and CDR2: MGHDK and SYGVNS. For the CDR3, the DNA is TGTGCCAGCAGTGAATATATCGGACTAGCGGGGAGCACAGATACGCAGTATTTT. Its protein is CASSEYIGLAGSTDTQYF. Full variable domain (remainder filled in from reference TRBV25-1 and TRBJ2-3): EADIYQTPRYLVIGTGKKITLECSQTMGHDKMYWYQQDPGMELHLIHYSYGVNSTEKGDLSSESTVSRIRTEHFPLTLESARPSHTSQYLCASSEYIGLAGSTDTQYFGPGTRLTVL.

V gene TRBV7-9 combines with J gene TRBJ1-5; D gene unclear. This CDR3 spans 13 amino acids. Germline loops: CDR1 SEHNR, CDR2 FQNEAQ (reference sequence). V was trimmed by 1 base and J by 5 bases, leaving 6 bases between them. Written as DNA, the CDR3 is TGTGCCAGCAGCTTAGATTTAGATCAGCCCCAGCATTTT. Protein: CASSLDLDQPQHF.

The chain employs TRBV9 and TRBJ2-1, with 9 bases identical to TRBD2. Germline CDR1 reads SGDLS; CDR2 reads YYNGEE. The trim removed 2 bases at V and 5 bases at J, leaving 8 bases unmatched. The CDR3 runs to 16 residues. The CDR3 DNA is TGTGCCAGCAGCGTCCTAAGCGGGAGGTTCAACAATGAGCAGTTCTTC. Amino acids: CASSVLSGRFNNEQFF.

The chain is built from TRBV9 and TRBJ2-2; the match to TRBD2 covers 11 bases. There are 17 residues in the CDR3. The germline CDR1 and CDR2 sequences are SGDLS and YYNGEE. The trim removed 0 bases at V and 5 bases at J, leaving 6 bases unmatched. As DNA, the CDR3 is TGTGCCAGCAGCGTAGCGGTAGCGGGAGGGCAAACCGGGGAGCTGTTTTTT. Amino acids: CASSVAVAGGQTGELFF.

The gene calls are TRBV7-3 and TRBJ2-6, with 7 bases matching TRBD1. This CDR3 region has 15 residues. After removal of 6 bases from V and 2 bases from J, the junction contained 4 bases not matched to a gene. Looked up from germline, CDR1 is SGHTA and CDR2 is FQGTGA. The CDR3 DNA is TGTGCCAGCAGTTCACAGGGGACTGGGGCCAACGTCCTGACTTTC. Translating gives CASSSQGTGANVLTF.

The chain uses TRBV2 and TRBJ1-5, with 10 bases fitting TRBD1. The V segment lost 7 bases and the J segment 6 bases; nucleotides outside the gene matches: 9. The CDR3 consists of 15 residues. CDR1 SNHLY and CDR2 FYNNEI come from the germline V gene. The CDR3 DNA sequence: TGTGCCAGCATGACAGGGGGCCCGCCGGGTCAGCCCCAGCATTTT. Translated: CASMTGGPPGQPQHF.

V and J are TRBV19 and TRBJ1-1; 10 nucleotides agree with TRBD1. The CDR3 length is 19 residues. The germline V gene has CDR1 LNHDA and CDR2 SQIVND (reference sequence). V lost 1 base to trimming and J lost 3 bases; unmatched junction nucleotides: 14. The CDR3 reads CASSIAPSGQGRTDTEAFF. In DNA, the CDR3 is TGTGCCAGTAGTATAGCCCCCTCGGGACAGGGGCGAACGGACACTGAAGCTTTCTTT.